A single sample gave rise to the 27 T cell receptor beta chains below, sequenced in a study of cytomegalovirus exposure and HLA in healthy donors. Primers for the PCR totalled 60 Vbeta and 13 Jbeta. The protocol was immunoSEQ multiplex PCR, while the TCRdb copy is restricted to in-frame clones and leaves out a portion. The sample consists of about 210,000 clones, around four fifths of them appearing once. Sequences were obtained from PBMCs. These TCRs come from a man between 35 and 55 years old in good health and CMV-seropositive.

The chain carries TRBV5-6 and TRBJ2-2; D is undetermined. Looked up from germline, CDR1 is SGHDT and CDR2 is YYEEEE. The CDR3 totals 16 residues. The ends were cut back, 3 bases at V and 4 bases at J, with 16 bases in the middle. CDR3 coding DNA: TGTGCCAGCAGCTCGTGGAAACTGCGAGGCACCGGGGAGCTGTTTTTT. Its translation is CASSSWKLRGTGELFF.

The chain couples TRBV29-1 to TRBJ1-1; the D gene is possibly TRBD1 (6 bases). CDR3 length: 11 amino acids. Germline assignment: CDR1 SQVTM and CDR2 ANQGSEA. V lost 7 bases and J 4 bases, leaving 10 bases between the germline ends. For the CDR3, the DNA is TGCAGCGCCCGCAGGGGCACTGAAGCTTTCTTT. It translates to CSARRGTEAFF.

This chain joins TRBV25-1 and TRBJ2-1; TRBD2 matches at 7 bases. Germline CDR1 MGHDK, CDR2 SYGVNS. This CDR3 is 15 amino acids long. V dropped 3 bases and J dropped 0; count of bases not matched to a gene: 2. CDR3 in DNA: TGTGCCAGCAGTGACTGGACTAGCTCCTACAATGAGCAGTTCTTC. Protein product: CASSDWTSSYNEQFF.

This clone was counted between two and nine times. In nucleotides, the CDR3 is TGTGCCAGCTCACCCGGGAGGGACAGGGGAATCTACGAGCAGTACTTC. Protein product: CASSPGRDRGIYEQYF. The chain uses TRBV18 and TRBJ2-7; 10 positions agree with TRBD1. Trimming removed 3 bases from V and 3 bases from J; junction bases left unmatched: 8. Per germline, CDR1 KGHSH and CDR2 LQKENI. CDR3 length: 16 residues.

The chain links TRBV6-1 to TRBJ2-3; D is perhaps TRBD2 (6 bases). Per germline, CDR1 MNHNS and CDR2 SASEGT. CDR3 size: 14 residues. Trimming shortened V by 7 bases and J by 0 bases, and 11 bases separated the two germline ends. The CDR3 sequence: CASMEGTSTDTQYF. The CDR3 DNA is TGTGCCAGCATGGAGGGCACTAGCACAGATACGCAGTATTTT.

The chain uses TRBV4-1 and TRBJ2-5; tentatively, D is TRBD2 (5 bases). TRBJ2-7 matches the DNA end more closely, so the J call is doubtful. This CDR3 region has 15 residues. CDR1 is MGHRA, CDR2 YSYEKL, per germline. CDR3: CASSQDGSSTYEQYF. The CDR3 bases are TGCGCCAGCAGCCAAGATGGGAGTTCCACCTACGAGCAGTACTTC.

This rearrangement joins TRBV18 to TRBJ1-1, with D possibly matching TRBD1 (5 bases). Germline V lookup: CDR1 KGHSH, CDR2 LQKENI. The CDR3 runs to 15 residues. The V end lost 3 bases, the J end lost 0 bases, and 11 bases lay between the germline ends. DNA for the CDR3: TGTGCCAGCTCACCGCGGACAAAACTGAACACTGAAGCTTTCTTT. Its protein product is CASSPRTKLNTEAFF.

The chain has TRBV5-4 and TRBJ1-5, with 7 bases that match TRBD1. CDR1 SGHNT and CDR2 YYREEE come from the germline V gene (reference sequence). Losses at the gene ends were 4 bases for V and 2 bases for J; bases not matched to a gene: 6. The CDR3 extends over 15 amino acids. The CDR3 sequence is CASSPDGQGNQPQHF. CDR3 in DNA: TGTGCCAGCAGCCCCGATGGACAGGGCAATCAGCCCCAGCATTTT. Supplemented by reference TRBV5-4 and TRBJ1-5, the full variable domain reads ETGVTQSPTHLIKTRGQQVTLRCSSQSGHNTVSWYQQALGQGPQFIFQYYREEENGRGNFPPRFSGLQFPNYSSELNVNALELDDSALYLCASSPDGQGNQPQHFGDGTRLSIL.

The V call is TRBV4-1, the J call TRBJ2-3, with TRBD1 as a possible D gene (8 bases). The ends were cut back, 0 bases at V and 5 bases at J, with 12 bases in the middle. The CDR3 has 15 amino acids. CDR1 MGHRA and CDR2 YSYEKL come from the germline V gene. The CDR3 spells CASSQDTGGVDTQYF. The CDR3 nucleotides read TGCGCCAGCAGCCAAGATACAGGGGGGGTAGATACGCAGTATTTT.

The chain is built from TRBV27 and TRBJ2-6, with D tentatively TRBD2 (5 bases). Germline values: CDR1 MNHEY, CDR2 SMNVEV (reference sequence). V lost 3 bases and J 0 bases, leaving 12 bases between the germline ends. The CDR3 is 17 amino acids. The CDR3 DNA reads TGTGCCAGCAGTTTTGTGGTTACTAGCTCTGGGGCCAACGTCCTGACTTTC. Protein product: CASSFVVTSSGANVLTF.

This clone appeared a single time. CDR3: CASSPIGDKYGYTF. CDR3 in DNA: TGTGCCAGCTCACCAATCGGGGATAAGTATGGCTACACCTTC. J is TRBJ1-2 and V is TRBV18; D unresolved. The CDR3 extends over 14 amino acids. Trimming left V 2 bases short and J 5 bases short, with 12 bases between. Looked up from germline, CDR1 is KGHSH and CDR2 is LQKENI.

V and J are TRBV18 and TRBJ1-1, with D maybe TRBD1 (5 bases). V lost 4 bases, J lost 4 bases, and 13 bases lay in between. Germline V gene lookup returns CDR1 KGHSH and CDR2 LQKENI. This CDR3 comprises 14 residues. DNA for the CDR3: TGTGCCAGCTCACAACAGGCCATGGTCACTGAAGCTTTCTTT. It encodes CASSQQAMVTEAFF.

The chain is built from TRBV6-4 and TRBJ2-6; D uncertain. Trimming shortened V by 8 bases and J by 0 bases, and 5 bases separated the two germline ends. This CDR3 is 13 amino acids long. Germline V gene sequence: CDR1 MRHNA, CDR2 SNTAGT. CDR3 DNA: TGTGCCAGCCGCAGCTCTGGGGCCAACGTCCTGACTTTC. Its protein is CASRSSGANVLTF.

The chain uses TRBV6-1 and TRBJ1-1, with D perhaps matching TRBD1 (5 bases). The CDR3 runs to 15 residues. Germline V gives CDR1 MNHNS, CDR2 SASEGT. V shed 6 bases and J shed 5 bases, with 19 bases lying between them. CDR3 sequence reads: CASRAPGGGETEAFF. The DNA of the CDR3 is TGTGCCAGCAGGGCCCCGGGGGGAGGTGAGACTGAAGCTTTCTTT.

CDR3 DNA sequence: TGCGCCAGCAGCCAAGACCTGGTGGACAGGGTAGGCCCCATTGCCAAAAACATTCAGTACTTC. The encoded protein is CASSQDLVDRVGPIAKNIQYF. The chain carries TRBV4-3 and TRBJ2-4; 8 bases are shared with TRBD1. The CDR3 is 21 residues long. V shed 0 bases, J shed 1 base, and the junction held 17 bases outside the gene matches. Looked up from germline, CDR1 is LGHNA and CDR2 is YSLEER.

V gene TRBV7-2 combines with J gene TRBJ1-2, with 8 bases fitting TRBD1. The CDR3 totals 16 residues. Looked up from germline, CDR1 is SGHTA and CDR2 is FQGNSA. V was clipped by 5 bases and J by 1 base; unmatched bases: 9. CDR3 nucleotides: TGTGCCAGCAGCATGGACAGGGCCCGAAGTAACTATGGCTACACCTTC. Protein sequence: CASSMDRARSNYGYTF. Combining the CDR3 with reference TRBV7-2 and TRBJ1-2 gives the whole variable domain GAGVSQSPSNKVTEKGKDVELRCDPISGHTALYWYRQSLGQGLEFLIYFQGNSAPDKSGLPSDRFSAERTGGSVSTLTIQRTQQEDSAVYLCASSMDRARSNYGYTFGSGTRLTVV.

The chain uses TRBV5-1 and TRBJ1-2; 8 bases are a match to TRBD1. The trim removed 3 bases at V and 6 bases at J, leaving 10 bases unmatched. The length of the CDR3 is 15 residues. Germline V gene sequence: CDR1 SGHRS, CDR2 YFSETQ. CDR3 nucleotide sequence: TGCGCCAGCAGCTCGACAGGGGCAATGGTTGATGGCTACACCTTC. Translating gives CASSSTGAMVDGYTF.

The chain is built from TRBV23-1 and TRBJ2-5; a weak D match, TRBD2 (6 bases). TRBV23-1 is an ORF, with its function uncertain. Trimming took off 8 bases at V and 0 bases at J, with 19 bases between the two ends. The CDR3 consists of 16 residues. CDR3 region: CASRNRGSVYQETQYF. DNA of the CDR3: TGCGCCAGCCGCAATCGGGGGTCCGTGTACCAAGAGACCCAGTACTTC.

The chain carries TRBV6-4 and TRBJ2-3; weak D call: TRBD2 (7 bases). With 8 bases removed from V and 3 bases from J, the gap between germline ends came to 24 bases. Germline CDR1 is MRHNA and CDR2 is SNTAGT. This CDR3 has 17 residues. For the CDR3, the DNA is TGTGCCAGCCGACATCCAGCTAGCGGAGGGGGAACAGATACGCAGTATTTT. Translating gives CASRHPASGGGTDTQYF.

V gene TRBV27 combines with J gene TRBJ2-3, with TRBD2 matching 12 bases. CDR3 length equals 16 residues. CDR1 and CDR2 from the germline V gene are MNHEY and SMNVEV (reference sequence). V trimming: 2 bases; J trimming: 2 bases; junction bases outside the gene matches: 2. The CDR3 protein is CASSLLAGGLTDTQYF. CDR3 in DNA: TGTGCCAGCAGTTTACTAGCGGGAGGGCTCACAGATACGCAGTATTTT.

The chain recombines TRBV4-1 with TRBJ2-1, with D tentatively TRBD2 (6 bases). The V gene lost 1 base and the J gene lost 8 bases, with 18 bases spanning the gap. The CDR3 spans 16 residues. CDR1 and CDR2 from the germline V gene are MGHRA and YSYEKL. The DNA for the CDR3 is TGCGCCAGCAGCCAAGTGCCATTACTAGGAGGGGATGAGCAGTTCTTC. Protein: CASSQVPLLGGDEQFF.

This clone was picked up one time. This sequence joins TRBV7-3 and TRBJ2-1; maybe TRBD1 (6 bases). From germline, CDR1 is SGHTA and CDR2 FQGTGA. CDR3 length: 16 residues. Trimming removed 5 bases from V and 6 bases from J, with 20 bases in between. The CDR3 DNA reads TGTGCCAGCAGCCCCTTCACGACAGGAAAGGCCAATGAGCAGTTCTTC. It specifies CASSPFTTGKANEQFF.

Worth noting for this clone: Germline is not matched at one junction end, which may reflect a read error. The chain joins TRBV7-9 to TRBJ1-2, with TRBD1 matching over 10 bases. Germline V gene lookup returns CDR1 SEHNR and CDR2 FQNEAQ (reference sequence). CDR3 size: 15 residues. The CDR3 DNA sequence: TGTGCCGGCAGCTCCTCCGGGACAGGGGACTATGGCTACACCTTC. It encodes CAGSSSGTGDYGYTF.

CDR3 coding DNA: TGTGCCTGGAGCCGGCCCGGGAAGTACCAAGAGACCCAGTACTTC. Translation gives CAWSRPGKYQETQYF. The rearrangement joins TRBV30 to TRBJ2-5, with D perhaps matching TRBD2 (5 bases). CDR3 length: 15 residues. Trimming shortened V by 3 bases and J by 0 bases, and 14 bases separated the two germline ends. Germline V CDR1 and CDR2: GTSNPN, SVGIG (reference sequence).

This clone was seen more than once but under ten times. The chain joins TRBV6-5 to TRBJ2-7, with D possibly being TRBD2 (5 bases). Germline V gene data show CDR1 as MNHEY and CDR2 as SVGAGI. V gave up 4 bases and J gave up 4 bases, with 17 bases separating them. This CDR3 is 15 amino acids long. The CDR3 is CASSSFRGMGYEQYF. The CDR3 nucleotides are TGTGCCAGCAGTTCTTTCCGGGGAATGGGGTACGAGCAGTACTTC.

The V gene is TRBV7-9, the J gene TRBJ1-1; possibly TRBD1 for D (5 bases). V lost 3 bases to trimming and J lost 0 bases, with 11 bases between them. The CDR3 sequence is 15 residues long. The germline CDR1 and CDR2 sequences are SEHNR and FQNEAQ (reference sequence). The CDR3 reads CASSLGTTLNTEAFF. The CDR3 DNA reads as TGTGCCAGCAGCTTGGGGACTACACTGAACACTGAAGCTTTCTTT.

The V gene is TRBV28, the J gene TRBJ1-1; 7 nucleotides match TRBD1. After removal of 5 bases from V and 6 bases from J, the junction contained 9 bases not matched to a gene. Germline V gives CDR1 MDHEN, CDR2 SYDVKM. The CDR3 runs to 14 residues. The CDR3 DNA reads as TGTGCCAGCAGTCCCCCGGGACAGACCTCTGAAGCTTTCTTT. It specifies CASSPPGQTSEAFF.